The T cell receptor (beta chain) described here comes from a study of CD8+ T cells in alopecia areata. At the level of the study: Tofacitinib exposure lasted 6 to 18 months, followed by 6 months off drug.

RNA was isolated and reverse transcribed to cDNA, the sequencing template. Clones were sequenced by immunoSEQ multiplex PCR, and TCRdb holds only the in-frame ones, with some missing. The sample shows about 180,000 clones, around 63% of them seen only once. In alopecia areata patients, both lesional scalp punch biopsies and peripheral blood were collected. On this clone: The antigen remains unidentified.

Trimming removed 1 base from V and 8 bases from J, with 11 bases in between. The CDR3 totals 13 residues. The germline CDR1 and CDR2 sequences are MGHDK and SYGVNS. Findings of the study overall: Shared TCR sequences were less clear between patients than in mice, possibly partly from HLA diversity.

This receptor was identified in a human donor with alopecia areata. V and J are TRBV25-1 and TRBJ1-2; possibly TRBD1 for D (5 bases). Source: CD4+ T cells sorted from blood, taken at week 0. The CDR3 reads CASSESPGAGYTF. DNA for the CDR3: TGTGCCAGCAGTGAATCCCCCGGGGCGGGCTACACCTTC.